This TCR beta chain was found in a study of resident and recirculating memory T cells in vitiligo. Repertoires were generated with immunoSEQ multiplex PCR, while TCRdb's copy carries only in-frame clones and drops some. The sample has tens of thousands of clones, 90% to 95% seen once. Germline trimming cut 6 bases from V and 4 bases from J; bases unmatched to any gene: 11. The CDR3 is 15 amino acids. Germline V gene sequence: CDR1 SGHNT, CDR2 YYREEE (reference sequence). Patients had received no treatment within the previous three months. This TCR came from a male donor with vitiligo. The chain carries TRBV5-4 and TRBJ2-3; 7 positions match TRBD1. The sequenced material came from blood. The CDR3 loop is CASTKGAYPSDTQYF. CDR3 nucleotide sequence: TGTGCCAGCACCAAGGGGGCCTACCCCTCAGATACGCAGTATTTT. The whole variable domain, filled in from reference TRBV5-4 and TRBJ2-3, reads ETGVTQSPTHLIKTRGQQVTLRCSSQSGHNTVSWYQQALGQGPQFIFQYYREEENGRGNFPPRFSGLQFPNYSSELNVNALELDDSALYLCASTKGAYPSDTQYFGPGTRLTVL.